The 13 T cell receptor beta chains presented below share a single source sample, sequenced in a study of blood T cell repertoires in COVID-19. TCRdb's table, derived via immunoSEQ multiplex PCR, lists solely in-frame clones and lacks some. This table has 160,000 or so clones, 80% to 90% appearing once. The source material was peripheral blood. The receptors here all came from a man in his forties with acute or convalescent COVID-19.

The chain combines TRBV12-3 or TRBV12-4 with TRBJ1-6, with a tentative D call TRBD1 (6 bases). With 7 bases removed from V and 7 bases from J, the gap between germline ends came to 11 bases. This CDR3 has 13 amino acids. CDR3 residues: CASTIQGNSPLHF. The CDR3 region has the DNA TGTGCCAGCACCATACAGGGAAATTCACCCCTCCACTTT.

This chain joins TRBV18 and TRBJ2-1, with 11 bases that match TRBD2. Germline CDR1 reads KGHSH; CDR2 reads LQKENI. The CDR3 totals 18 residues. Germline trimming cut 5 bases from V and 0 bases from J; bases unmatched to any gene: 9. In nucleotides, the CDR3 is TGTGCCAGCTCAACGGGGACTAGCGGACTGAGCTCCTACAATGAGCAGTTCTTC. It codes for CASSTGTSGLSSYNEQFF.

The rearrangement joins TRBV29-1 to TRBJ2-7, with a possible D match to TRBD1 (5 bases). The V end was cut by 2 bases, the J end by 5 bases, with 13 bases between. This CDR3 contains 13 residues. CDR1 is SQVTM and CDR2 is ANQGSEA in the germline V gene. CDR3 DNA sequence: TGCAGCGTTGAAATTGGGGCACGCGACGAGCAGTACTTC. Amino acids: CSVEIGARDEQYF.

Here the CDR3 DNA reads TGTGCCAGCAGTGAAGCAACAGGGCTCTCTGGAAACACCATATATTTT. Translated, it gives CASSEATGLSGNTIYF. V usage is TRBV6-1 and J usage is TRBJ1-3, with D possibly being TRBD1 (6 bases). Germline CDR1 and CDR2: MNHNS and SASEGT. This CDR3 contains 16 residues. Between the trimmed V and J ends, which lost 0 bases and 0 bases, there was a span of 9 bases.

The J gene is TRBJ2-1, the V gene TRBV6-5; 9 bases fit TRBD2. The germline V gene encodes CDR1 MNHEY and CDR2 SVGAGI. Trimming cost V 8 bases and J 2 bases; bases outside gene matches: 4. The CDR3 runs 14 residues. CDR3: CASLSSGTYNEQFF. DNA of the CDR3: TGTGCCAGCCTCTCTAGCGGGACCTACAATGAGCAGTTCTTC.

The chain links TRBV2 to TRBJ2-1, with 8 positions matching TRBD1. Trimming took 7 bases from V and 4 from J; bases not matched to a gene: 6. This CDR3 contains 14 residues. CDR1 is SNHLY and CDR2 is FYNNEI in the germline V gene. The CDR3 loop reads CASNTGQDYNEQFF. CDR3 DNA sequence: TGTGCCAGCAATACGGGACAGGATTACAATGAGCAGTTCTTC.

Only one count was recorded for this clone. V and J are TRBV6-5 and TRBJ1-2; 10 nucleotides align to TRBD1. CDR1 is MNHEY and CDR2 is SVGAGI in the germline V gene. V was pared by 1 base and J by 6 bases, with 2 bases of the junction left unmatched. The CDR3 sequence is 14 residues long. The CDR3 here is CASSYWGTGDGYTF. In nucleotides, the CDR3 is TGTGCCAGCAGTTACTGGGGGACAGGGGATGGCTACACCTTC.

V and J are TRBV11-3 and TRBJ2-3; 7 bases map to TRBD2. The V segment lost 5 bases and the J segment 2 bases; nucleotides outside the gene matches: 7. This CDR3 has 15 amino acids. The V gene's germline CDR1 is SGHNT and CDR2 YENEEA. CDR3 in amino acids: CASSPGTKTTDTQYF. As DNA, the CDR3 is TGTGCCAGCAGCCCCGGGACTAAAACCACAGATACGCAGTATTTT.

The chain links TRBV2 to TRBJ1-6, with TRBD1 matching over 9 bases. Unmatched junction bases numbered 6, after V lost 8 bases and J lost 7 bases. This CDR3 is 14 amino acids long. Germline assignment: CDR1 SNHLY and CDR2 FYNNEI. This CDR3 reads CASATGTGNSPLHF. CDR3 in DNA: TGTGCCAGCGCAACCGGGACAGGGAATTCACCCCTCCACTTT. Together with reference TRBV2 and TRBJ1-6, the CDR3 gives the full variable domain: EPEVTQTPSHQVTQMGQEVILRCVPISNHLYFYWYRQILGQKVEFLVSFYNNEISEKSEIFDDQFSVERPDGSNFTLKIRSTKLEDSAMYFCASATGTGNSPLHFGNGTRLTVT.

V gene TRBV29-1 combines with J gene TRBJ1-1; TRBD1 matches at 7 bases. This CDR3 spans 13 amino acids. Trimming cost V 6 bases and J 1 base; bases outside gene matches: 5. CDR1 and CDR2 from the germline V gene are SQVTM and ANQGSEA. The CDR3 DNA reads TGCAGCGTCACAAGGGGGCGGAACACTGAAGCTTTCTTT. This translates into CSVTRGRNTEAFF.

This chain joins TRBV18 and TRBJ2-2; possible D gene TRBD2, 6 bases. CDR3 length: 15 residues. Between the trimmed V and J ends, which lost 1 base and 3 bases, there was a span of 9 bases. Germline loops: CDR1 KGHSH, CDR2 LQKENI. In nucleotides, the CDR3 is TGTGCCAGCTCACCACTATCGGGGGACACCGGGGAGCTGTTTTTT. This encodes CASSPLSGDTGELFF. The entire variable domain, with the rest obtained from reference TRBV18 and TRBJ2-2, is as follows: NAGVMQNPRHLVRRRGQEARLRCSPMKGHSHVYWYRQLPEEGLKFMVYLQKENIIDESGMPKERFSAEFPKEGPSILRIQQVVRGDSAAYFCASSPLSGDTGELFFGEGSRLTVL.

V usage is TRBV18 and J usage is TRBJ2-3; tentatively, D is TRBD2 (6 bases). The V end was cut by 6 bases, the J end by 1 base, with 11 bases between. The CDR3 totals 14 residues. Germline V gives CDR1 KGHSH, CDR2 LQKENI. The CDR3 sequence: CASSRGGGTDTQYF. CDR3 coding DNA: TGTGCCAGCTCCCGAGGCGGGGGCACAGATACGCAGTATTTT. The full variable domain, with the rest looked up from reference TRBV18 and TRBJ2-3, is NAGVMQNPRHLVRRRGQEARLRCSPMKGHSHVYWYRQLPEEGLKFMVYLQKENIIDESGMPKERFSAEFPKEGPSILRIQQVVRGDSAAYFCASSRGGGTDTQYFGPGTRLTVL.

The gene calls are TRBV19 and TRBJ1-4; no clear D gene. V shed 6 bases and J shed 4 bases, with 15 bases lying between them. Per the germline V gene, CDR1 is LNHDA and CDR2 is SQIVND (reference sequence). CDR3 length: 15 residues. This chain's CDR3 is CASRGIVGYNEKLFF. CDR3 nucleotides: TGTGCCAGTAGGGGCATTGTTGGATATAATGAAAAACTGTTTTTT.